This T cell receptor (beta chain) was recorded in a study of T cell responses to AZD1222 COVID-19 vaccine. Measured with immunoSEQ multiplex PCR; TCRdb has only the in-frame clones, and not every one. The sample shows more than 45,000 clones, 70% to 85% of them seen only once. The CDR3 sequence is 14 residues long. Trimming removed 4 bases from V and 3 bases from J; junction bases left unmatched: 3. Germline lookup yields CDR1 SGHRS and CDR2 YFSETQ. The J gene is TRBJ2-5, the V gene TRBV5-1; 10 nucleotides align to TRBD2. Sequencing used peripheral blood, obtained on day 0 of AZD1222 vaccination. The receptor was derived from an adult in good health. The CDR3 here is CASSPGLAEETQYF. The CDR3, as DNA: TGCGCCAGCAGCCCTGGACTAGCGGAAGAGACCCAGTACTTC.